This T cell receptor (beta chain) was sequenced in a study of human T cells and chemical hapten exposure. Turning to the study itself: Doses of diphenylcyclopropenone went to the patients' scalps weekly throughout the approximately 22-week study. Points from the study as a whole: Following DPC sensitization, TCRs present above 1 in 1000 frequency showed no change.

The time point here: patch test 1, 2 weeks after DPC sensitization. Treatment given: therapeutic diphenylcyclopropenone sensitization with weekly scalp DPC. Trimming took 4 bases from V and 4 from J, leaving 16 bases between them. The V gene's germline CDR1 is MNHEY and CDR2 SVGAGI. This CDR3 is 15 amino acids long. This clonotype showed up many times. Its matching antigen is unknown. Library construction involved attaching unique molecular identifiers to individual cDNA molecules, which allowed quantitative, reproducible TCR counting. Study processing details: Sequenced samples showed a median of roughly 99,000 TCRs each, with counts running from around 20,000 to 690,000. TCRdb ran MiXCR on the RACE reads and lists one entry per CDR3 protein. The V and J calls were not made by the authors but by TCRdb's processing. The sample lists tens of thousands of distinct CDR3 sequences, 7.5% to 9.5% seen once, with around 1.5% in the top ten.

The chain links TRBV6-5 to TRBJ1-1; possible D gene TRBD1, 6 bases. This material consisted of whole blood, taken in connection with sensitization to the hapten diphenylcyclopropenone (DPC). This receptor was obtained from a woman under 40 with alopecia areata. Some clones in this sample may be carry-over from other donors' samples. The CDR3 DNA is TGTGCCAGCAGTTCCTCGGGAGGGACAACCACTGAAGCTTTCTTT. This encodes CASSSSGGTTTEAFF.